This entry lists 29 T cell receptor beta chains sequenced from one sample in a study of cytomegalovirus exposure and HLA in healthy donors. The PCR contained 60 Vbeta and 13 Jbeta primers. Only in-frame clones appear in the TCRdb table, and some are missing; sequencing was by immunoSEQ multiplex PCR. The repertoire holds roughly 200,000 clones, with over 80% as singletons. Sequencing was performed on PBMCs. The receptors were sampled from a boy aged 2-9 years in good health and CMV-seronegative.

This clone turned up a few times. CDR3 amino acids: CASSATGLTNEKLFF. In DNA form, the CDR3 reads TGTGCCAGCAGTGCCACAGGGTTGACTAATGAAAAACTGTTTTTT. The chain uses TRBV6-5 and TRBJ1-4, with D possibly TRBD1 on 6 matching bases. V was cut by 5 bases and J by 2 bases, with 12 bases left in between. Germline V gene data show CDR1 as MNHEY and CDR2 as SVGAGI. The length of the CDR3 is 15 residues.

V is TRBV30 and J is TRBJ1-6; 8 nucleotides align to TRBD1. With 4 bases clipped from V and 10 bases from J, the junction kept 6 bases outside the gene matches. Germline CDR1 and CDR2: GTSNPN and SVGIG (reference sequence). This CDR3 contains 13 residues. Here the CDR3 reads CAWKGTGGSPLHF. CDR3 DNA: TGTGCCTGGAAGGGGACAGGCGGGTCACCCCTCCACTTT.

V gene TRBV30 combines with J gene TRBJ1-2; 10 nucleotides agree with TRBD1. The V gene's germline CDR1 is GTSNPN and CDR2 SVGIG (reference sequence). With 2 bases clipped from V and 4 bases from J, the junction kept 4 bases outside the gene matches. This CDR3 has 14 residues. The CDR3 protein is CAWSPRTGGYGYTF. CDR3 bases: TGTGCCTGGAGTCCCCGGACAGGGGGCTATGGCTACACCTTC.

The V call is TRBV12-5, the J call TRBJ1-1, with D possibly being TRBD1 (5 bases). The CDR3 is 11 residues long. V was pared by 6 bases and J by 10 bases, with 12 bases between. Germline CDR1 and CDR2: LGHNT and FRNRAP. The CDR3 is CASGQQDRAFF. The CDR3 bases are TGTGCTAGTGGGCAACAGGACCGAGCTTTCTTT.

This chain uses TRBV15 with TRBJ2-5; TRBD2 matches at 8 bases. In germline, CDR1 is LNHNV, CDR2 YYDKDF (reference sequence). CDR3 size: 15 residues. The V and J ends lost 6 bases and 5 bases, in that order; junction bases with no gene match: 11. CDR3 sequence reads: CATRVGRGAGETQYF. In DNA form, the CDR3 reads TGTGCCACCAGAGTCGGGCGGGGGGCGGGGGAGACCCAGTACTTC.

Here the CDR3 DNA reads TGTGCCAGCAGCCGACCGGGCACTGAAGCTTTCTTT. Amino acid sequence: CASSRPGTEAFF. The rearrangement uses TRBV28 and TRBJ1-1; D is ambiguous. The germline V and J ends were trimmed by 6 bases and 4 bases, with 9 bases remaining between them. Germline CDR1 MDHEN, CDR2 SYDVKM. This CDR3 has 12 amino acids.

The CDR3 sequence: CASSYNVRGGNTEAFF. For the CDR3, the DNA is TGCGCCAGCAGCTATAACGTCCGGGGGGGTAACACTGAAGCTTTCTTT. V usage is TRBV5-1 and J usage is TRBJ1-1, with D perhaps TRBD1 (5 bases). Germline loops: CDR1 SGHRS, CDR2 YFSETQ. V lost 3 bases to trimming and J lost 2 bases, with 17 bases between them. The length of the CDR3 is 16 residues.

The CDR3 DNA sequence: TGTGCCAGCAGCCCAGGGTTGAACGAGCAGTACTTC. Protein: CASSPGLNEQYF. The chain couples TRBV7-9 to TRBJ2-7; possible D gene TRBD1, 5 bases. The CDR3 is 12 amino acids. Trimming stripped 5 bases from V and 5 bases from J, with 10 bases between. The germline V gene has CDR1 SEHNR and CDR2 FQNEAQ (reference sequence).

The V and J genes are TRBV5-1 and TRBJ2-1, with 8 nucleotides matching TRBD1. The CDR3 spans 16 residues. The germline gives CDR1 SGHRS, CDR2 YFSETQ. V trimming: 1 base; J trimming: 4 bases; junction bases outside the gene matches: 7. CDR3 sequence: CASSLTRTGTYNEQFF. In DNA, the CDR3 is TGCGCCAGCAGCTTGACCAGGACAGGGACTTACAATGAGCAGTTCTTC. The whole variable domain, remainder taken from reference TRBV5-1 and TRBJ2-1, is KAGVTQTPRYLIKTRGQQVTLSCSPISGHRSVSWYQQTPGQGLQFLFEYFSETQRNKGNFPGRFSGRQFSNSRSEMNVSTLELGDSALYLCASSLTRTGTYNEQFFGPGTRLTVL.

As to this clone: This likely comes from a read error, as the CDR3 has no conserved phenylalanine or tryptophan at its end. The gene calls are TRBV5-1 and TRBJ1-2, with a weak D call TRBD1 (6 bases). The CDR3 totals 18 residues. Germline assignment: CDR1 SGHRS and CDR2 YFSETQ. Trimming shortened V by 0 bases and J by 3 bases, and 21 bases separated the two germline ends. The CDR3 nucleotides are TGCGCCAGCAGCTTGGCCCCCCAAGCTACAGGGCTGTACTATGGCTACACCGTC. This codes for CASSLAPQATGLYYGYTV.

The chain links TRBV5-1 to TRBJ2-3; 9 bases match TRBD2. This CDR3 has 15 amino acids. The V gene end was trimmed by 7 bases and the J gene end by 3 bases; junction bases not matched to a gene: 9. Germline values: CDR1 SGHRS, CDR2 YFSETQ. The CDR3 DNA reads TGCGCCAGCTCCTTGATAGCGGGAGTGACAGATACGCAGTATTTT. Translation: CASSLIAGVTDTQYF.

The chain joins TRBV7-9 to TRBJ1-1; unclear D gene. This CDR3 comprises 14 residues. Trimming cost V 4 bases and J 6 bases, with 15 bases left between them. Germline V gene data show CDR1 as SEHNR and CDR2 as FQNEAQ (reference sequence). The CDR3 nucleotides read TGTGCCAGCAGCTACAGACAAGGAAACGCTGAAGCTTTCTTT. It yields the protein CASSYRQGNAEAFF.

This rearrangement joins TRBV7-3 to TRBJ2-7, with D perhaps matching TRBD2 (6 bases). V shed 6 bases and J shed 4 bases, with 13 bases lying between them. The CDR3 sequence is 13 residues long. The germline gives CDR1 SGHTA, CDR2 FQGTGA. For the CDR3, the DNA is TGTGCCAGCAGTCTCAGACTAGATTACGAGCAGTACTTC. Its protein is CASSLRLDYEQYF.

The chain combines TRBV29-1 with TRBJ2-5; 8 bases fit TRBD1. The length of the CDR3 is 15 residues. Trimming took 4 bases from V and 7 from J; bases not matched to a gene: 14. Germline lookup yields CDR1 SQVTM and CDR2 ANQGSEA. The CDR3 coding sequence is TGCAGCGTTGTGAGGACAGGGACTTCAGAAGGGACCCAGTACTTC. This encodes CSVVRTGTSEGTQYF.

The rearrangement uses TRBV19 and TRBJ1-1; 7 bases map to TRBD1. This CDR3 contains 16 residues. The germline gives CDR1 LNHDA, CDR2 SQIVND (reference sequence). The V and J ends lost 7 bases and 0 bases, in that order; junction bases with no gene match: 11. In DNA form, the CDR3 reads TGTGCCAGTATGATGGGACAGCCTAGAATGAACACTGAAGCTTTCTTT. It yields the protein CASMMGQPRMNTEAFF.

This chain's CDR3 is CASSPDPGLAGVYNEQFF. The CDR3 DNA follows: TGTGCCAGCAGCCCCGATCCGGGACTAGCGGGGGTATACAATGAGCAGTTCTTC. V gene TRBV9 combines with J gene TRBJ2-1, with 14 bases matching TRBD2. V dropped 4 bases and J dropped 4; count of bases not matched to a gene: 10. The CDR3 loop spans 18 amino acids. In germline, CDR1 is SGDLS, CDR2 YYNGEE.

This sequence joins TRBV9 and TRBJ1-1; tentative D call: TRBD1 (5 bases). Germline V gene sequence: CDR1 SGDLS, CDR2 YYNGEE. The ends were cut back, 2 bases at V and 1 base at J, with 18 bases in the middle. This CDR3 contains 17 residues. The DNA for the CDR3 is TGTGCCAGCAGCGTCGCTATGGCGGGGGGAGGGAACACTGAAGCTTTCTTT. Residues: CASSVAMAGGGNTEAFF.

The chain employs TRBV16 and TRBJ2-7; unclear D gene. The germline V gene has CDR1 KGHSY and CDR2 FQNENV. V lost 1 base and J lost 3, with 13 bases in between. The CDR3 covers 15 residues. This CDR3 reads CASSQYRGTVYEQYF. The DNA of the CDR3 is TGTGCCAGCAGCCAATATCGCGGCACCGTCTACGAGCAGTACTTC.

V gene TRBV27 combines with J gene TRBJ1-5; 10 bases line up with TRBD1. The CDR3 extends over 16 amino acids. The ends lost 3 bases at V and 2 bases at J; junction bases unmatched: 4. Germline CDR1 and CDR2: MNHEY and SMNVEV (reference sequence). The CDR3 reads CASSFVGTGGNQPQHF. The CDR3 DNA reads TGTGCCAGCAGTTTCGTAGGGACAGGGGGCAATCAGCCCCAGCATTTT.

The rearrangement uses TRBV11-2 and TRBJ1-5; D not resolved. Per germline, CDR1 SGHAT and CDR2 FQNNGV. The CDR3 has 15 residues. V lost 1 base to trimming and J lost 4 bases, with 11 bases between them. CDR3 amino acids: CASSLGYGENQPQHF. The CDR3 DNA sequence: TGTGCCAGCAGCTTAGGGTACGGGGAGAATCAGCCCCAGCATTTT. The whole variable domain, remainder taken from reference TRBV11-2 and TRBJ1-5, is EAGVAQSPRYKIIEKRQSVAFWCNPISGHATLYWYQQILGQGPKLLIQFQNNGVVDDSQLPKDRFSAERLKGVDSTLKIQPAKLEDSAVYLCASSLGYGENQPQHFGDGTRLSIL.

Details on this clone: At the DNA level, this CDR3 is encoded by other sequences in the same sample as well. The chain employs TRBV27 and TRBJ2-1, with 15 nucleotides matching TRBD2. V dropped 5 bases and J dropped 7; count of bases not matched to a gene: 3. The CDR3 contains 15 residues. Looked up from germline, CDR1 is MNHEY and CDR2 is SMNVEV (reference sequence). CDR3 DNA: TGTGCCAGCAGTCCCGGGACTAGCGGGAGGAATGAGCAGTTCTTC. Residues: CASSPGTSGRNEQFF.

The chain carries TRBV7-9 and TRBJ2-2, with D unclear. Trimming pared 2 bases from V and 7 bases from J, leaving 11 bases between. This CDR3 has 14 residues. From germline, CDR1 is SEHNR and CDR2 FQNEAQ (reference sequence). CDR3 protein: CASSLNWANGELFF. CDR3 nucleotide sequence: TGTGCCAGCAGCTTAAATTGGGCCAACGGGGAGCTGTTTTTT.

The chain is built from TRBV7-9 and TRBJ2-7; 7 nucleotides line up with TRBD2. Germline trimming cut 4 bases from V and 3 bases from J; bases unmatched to any gene: 9. The length of the CDR3 is 15 residues. Per the germline V gene, CDR1 is SEHNR and CDR2 is FQNEAQ (reference sequence). The CDR3 bases are TGTGCCAGCAGCTACATTGTAGCGGGTAGCTACGAGCAGTACTTC. This codes for CASSYIVAGSYEQYF.

This clone has just one count. CDR3 DNA: TGCGCCAGCTCCGATGGACTAGCGGGAGTACGCGGGGAGCTGTTTTTT. The encoded protein is CASSDGLAGVRGELFF. The V and J genes are TRBV4-1 and TRBJ2-2, with 13 bases aligning to TRBD2. With V trimmed by 8 bases and J by 7 bases, 10 bases remained unmatched. The V gene's germline CDR1 is MGHRA and CDR2 YSYEKL. This CDR3 region has 16 residues.

The rearrangement links TRBV11-3 to TRBJ2-3, with D perhaps matching TRBD2 (6 bases). Trimming removed 6 bases at V and 0 bases at J, with 10 bases between. Per the germline V gene, CDR1 is SGHNT and CDR2 is YENEEA. The CDR3 sequence is 14 residues long. The CDR3 coding sequence is TGTGCCAGCAGTTCTGGGACTAGCACAGATACGCAGTATTTT. Its translation is CASSSGTSTDTQYF.

CDR3 nucleotide sequence: TGTGCCAGCACCATGGGACAGGGGTCGGGAGAGCAGTACTTC. This encodes CASTMGQGSGEQYF. This chain connects TRBV6-5 to TRBJ2-7, with 10 bases lining up with TRBD1. Germline values: CDR1 MNHEY, CDR2 SVGAGI. The CDR3 is 14 residues long. Trimming at V came to 7 bases and at J to 7 bases, leaving 10 bases not matched to a gene.

The chain recombines TRBV18 with TRBJ1-1; 7 bases line up with TRBD1. This CDR3 has 14 residues. After removal of 2 bases from V and 5 bases from J, the junction contained 5 bases not matched to a gene. Germline V lookup: CDR1 KGHSH, CDR2 LQKENI. CDR3 in DNA: TGTGCCAGCTCACCAGGGCAGGGGGAAACTGAAGCTTTCTTT. Amino acid sequence: CASSPGQGETEAFF.

J is TRBJ1-1 and V is TRBV19; no clear D gene. The CDR3 contains 12 residues. Per germline, CDR1 LNHDA and CDR2 SQIVND (reference sequence). Trimming removed 6 bases from V and 2 bases from J, with 7 bases in between. CDR3 residues: CASSTPNTEAFF. CDR3 nucleotide sequence: TGTGCCAGTAGCACTCCTAACACTGAAGCTTTCTTT. Combining the CDR3 with reference TRBV19 and TRBJ1-1 gives the whole variable domain DGGITQSPKYLFRKEGQNVTLSCEQNLNHDAMYWYRQDPGQGLRLIYYSQIVNDFQKGDIAEGYSVSREKKESFPLTVTSAQKNPTAFYLCASSTPNTEAFFGQGTRLTVV.

V is TRBV27 and J is TRBJ2-7, with 7 bases lining up with TRBD1. V shed 3 bases and J 3 bases; nucleotides not matched to a gene: 5. In germline, CDR1 is MNHEY, CDR2 SMNVEV (reference sequence). The CDR3 runs 14 residues. CDR3 DNA sequence: TGTGCCAGCAGTTTCCAGGGGGTTAGCTACGAGCAGTACTTC. This codes for CASSFQGVSYEQYF.